One and the same sample provided the 16 T cell receptor beta chains below, sequenced in a study of blood T cell repertoires in COVID-19. Clones were sequenced by immunoSEQ multiplex PCR, and TCRdb holds only the in-frame ones, with some missing. The repertoire consists of some 300,000 clones, with around 90% occurring once and the leading ten covering just under 6.5%. What was sequenced was peripheral blood. The receptors here all came from a woman aged 50 to 60 with COVID-19, enrolled during active disease.

The rearrangement uses TRBV7-9 and TRBJ1-1; TRBD1 might be the D (6 bases). Looked up from germline, CDR1 is SEHNR and CDR2 is FQNEAQ (reference sequence). The V gene lost 1 base and the J gene lost 0 bases, with 9 bases spanning the gap. CDR3 length: 15 amino acids. The CDR3 protein is CASSLGSGVNTEAFF. The CDR3 nucleotides read TGTGCCAGCAGCTTAGGATCAGGGGTGAACACTGAAGCTTTCTTT.

The V gene is TRBV6-5, the J gene TRBJ2-3, with D perhaps matching TRBD2 (5 bases). Trimming removed 5 bases at V and 2 bases at J, with 8 bases between. Germline V gene sequence: CDR1 MNHEY, CDR2 SVGAGI. The CDR3 totals 13 residues. The CDR3 DNA is TGTGCCAGCAGTCGGGATTACACAGATACGCAGTATTTT. This gives the protein CASSRDYTDTQYF.

The V and J genes are TRBV27 and TRBJ2-5; D is unclear. Trimming removed 8 bases at V and 5 bases at J, with 15 bases between. The CDR3 has 13 residues. Germline V gene sequence: CDR1 MNHEY, CDR2 SMNVEV (reference sequence). Here the CDR3 DNA reads TGTGCCAGCGCCAGGCACCCTCAGGAGACCCAGTACTTC. Protein sequence: CASARHPQETQYF.

The genes are TRBV11-2 and TRBJ1-4; 7 positions match TRBD1. This CDR3 is 13 amino acids long. V shed 7 bases and J 7 bases; nucleotides not matched to a gene: 6. Germline V CDR1 and CDR2: SGHAT, FQNNGV. The chain's CDR3 is CASTGTVSEKLFF. CDR3 sequence (DNA): TGTGCCAGCACCGGGACAGTATCTGAAAAACTGTTTTTT.

This clone was observed a single time. V gene TRBV7-6 combines with J gene TRBJ1-6; 8 bases map to TRBD1. The CDR3 runs 15 residues. Trimming took 4 bases from V and 6 from J; bases not matched to a gene: 5. The germline V gene has CDR1 SGHVS and CDR2 FNYEAQ. The CDR3 nucleotides read TGTGCCAGCAGCTCGACAACAGGGGGTAATTCACCCCTCCACTTT. Translating it yields CASSSTTGGNSPLHF.

This sequence joins TRBV19 and TRBJ2-2; maybe TRBD1 (5 bases). There are 13 residues in the CDR3. Germline V gene sequence: CDR1 LNHDA, CDR2 SQIVND (reference sequence). Trimming removed 7 bases from V and 6 bases from J, with 12 bases in between. The chain's CDR3 is CASKIGAAGELFF. In DNA, the CDR3 is TGTGCCAGTAAAATTGGGGCGGCCGGGGAGCTGTTTTTT.

Written as DNA, the CDR3 is TGTGCCAGCAGCTTAACGCCCCTTAGCGGGAGGTCCTACAATGAGCAGTTCTTC. Encoded protein: CASSLTPLSGRSYNEQFF. The chain couples TRBV13 to TRBJ2-1, with 10 bases that match TRBD2. J was trimmed by 1 base and V by 2 bases; bases with no gene match: 8. The CDR3 has 18 amino acids. Germline CDR1 and CDR2: PRHDT and FYEKMQ (reference sequence).

V is TRBV5-1 and J is TRBJ2-3; no definite D call. V lost 5 bases, J lost 3 bases, and 10 bases lay in between. The CDR3 totals 13 residues. Looked up from germline, CDR1 is SGHRS and CDR2 is YFSETQ. The CDR3, as DNA: TGCGCCAGCAGACGTACTCTTACAGATACGCAGTATTTT. Translated, it gives CASRRTLTDTQYF.

The chain is built from TRBV30 and TRBJ2-2; D is perhaps TRBD2 (7 bases). Germline V gives CDR1 GTSNPN, CDR2 SVGIG (reference sequence). The V end lost 8 bases, the J end lost 0 bases, and 16 bases lay between the germline ends. The CDR3 is made up of 15 amino acids. The CDR3 sequence is CAGGGARSNTGELFF. In DNA, the CDR3 is TGTGCCGGAGGGGGGGCACGATCGAACACCGGGGAGCTGTTTTTT.

The chain uses TRBV7-2 and TRBJ2-5; maybe TRBD1 (6 bases). The V gene lost 8 bases and the J gene lost 1 base, with 17 bases spanning the gap. The CDR3 spans 15 residues. Germline V lookup: CDR1 SGHTA, CDR2 FQGNSA. DNA of the CDR3: TGTGCCAGCGCAACAGGGACGATTTTCCAAGAGACCCAGTACTTC. Amino acids: CASATGTIFQETQYF.

This sequence joins TRBV7-8 and TRBJ2-3, with 9 nucleotides matching TRBD2. CDR1 is SGHVS and CDR2 is FQNEAQ in the germline V gene. V was pared by 2 bases and J by 6 bases, with 9 bases of the junction left unmatched. The CDR3 is made up of 16 amino acids. The CDR3 DNA reads as TGTGCCAGCAGCTTACTGGGGCTAGCGGGGTTGGATACGCAGTATTTT. Amino acids: CASSLLGLAGLDTQYF.

The chain uses TRBV6-2 or TRBV6-3 and TRBJ2-7, with TRBD1 matching over 10 bases. The CDR3 is 18 amino acids. Germline-derived CDR1 and CDR2 are MNHEY and SVGEGT. The V and J ends lost 9 bases and 2 bases, in that order; junction bases with no gene match: 19. The CDR3 bases are TGTGCCAGAAGCCTTCGGCGGGGCCTGGGGACAGGGGCCTACGAGCAGTACTTC. Translated, it gives CARSLRRGLGTGAYEQYF.

The genes are TRBV7-9 and TRBJ2-3; tentatively, D is TRBD1 (6 bases). The V and J ends lost 5 bases and 2 bases respectively, with 14 bases between them. This CDR3 is 15 amino acids long. CDR1 is SEHNR and CDR2 is FQNEAQ in the germline V gene (reference sequence). The CDR3 bases are TGTGCCAGCAGCCTCCGGGACACCCCCACAGATACGCAGTATTTT. This gives the protein CASSLRDTPTDTQYF.

The chain carries TRBV7-9 and TRBJ1-1; 7 bases fit TRBD1. Germline CDR1 SEHNR, CDR2 FQNEAQ (reference sequence). V shed 3 bases and J 10 bases; nucleotides not matched to a gene: 17. The CDR3 runs 16 residues. The CDR3 spells CASSLGGPQGHPGAFF. CDR3 DNA: TGTGCCAGCAGCTTGGGGGGTCCACAGGGGCACCCTGGAGCTTTCTTT.

The chain joins TRBV18 to TRBJ1-1; D gene unclear. CDR3 length: 11 residues. V dropped 3 bases and J dropped 7 bases, with 6 bases sitting between them. CDR1 and CDR2 from the germline V gene are KGHSH and LQKENI. This CDR3 is CASSPLGEAFF. As DNA, the CDR3 is TGTGCCAGCTCACCCCTAGGTGAAGCTTTCTTT.

The chain recombines TRBV18 with TRBJ2-7; 9 bases are a match to TRBD2. V was pared by 6 bases and J by 4 bases, with 16 bases of the junction left unmatched. The germline V gene encodes CDR1 KGHSH and CDR2 LQKENI. CDR3 length equals 17 residues. CDR3 bases: TGTGCCAGCTCCCCCTACCCCTTGACTAGCGGACTATACGAGCAGTACTTC. Translation: CASSPYPLTSGLYEQYF. Full variable domain (rest looked up from reference TRBV18 and TRBJ2-7): NAGVMQNPRHLVRRRGQEARLRCSPMKGHSHVYWYRQLPEEGLKFMVYLQKENIIDESGMPKERFSAEFPKEGPSILRIQQVVRGDSAAYFCASSPYPLTSGLYEQYFGPGTRLTVT.